This record concerns one T cell receptor beta chain sequence. The antigen is not known. The data belong to a study of OX40 agonist ivuxolimab in advanced cancers. Study-level points and caveats: The investigators did not determine what antigen specificity the expanded peripheral T cells had.

Data came from immunoSEQ multiplex PCR; TCRdb stores just in-frame clones and leaves some out. The data hold 50,000 to 70,000 clones, with about 91% observed a single time. Germline CDR1 and CDR2: SGHVS and FQNEAQ. The V segment lost 4 bases and the J segment 7 bases; nucleotides outside the gene matches: 7. This CDR3 is built from 15 residues. This chain uses TRBV7-8 with TRBJ2-7; TRBD2 agrees at 13 bases. This TCR was sampled from an adult with an advanced solid tumor such as melanoma, head and neck, liver or kidney cancer. Sequenced here: CD4+ or CD8+ T cells sorted from blood, sampled in a trial of the OX40 agonist ivuxolimab. This CDR3 is CASSSRTSGGKEQYF. CDR3 nucleotide sequence: TGTGCCAGCAGCTCCAGGACTAGCGGGGGTAAGGAGCAGTACTTC.